This T cell receptor (beta chain) stems from a study of cytomegalovirus exposure and HLA in healthy donors. The wider study: Among the 300 to 500 genotyped donors, less than 85% were placed in the Caucasian-associated ancestry cluster.

On this clone: Its antigen remains unidentified.

General study points: In a later analysis, HLA-C alleles had the fewest associated TCRs, DRB1 alleles the most. Among the CMV-associated chains, a few were confirmed in vitro as specific for CMV antigens.

PCR involved 60 Vbeta and 13 Jbeta primers. Method: immunoSEQ multiplex PCR; TCRdb's copy keeps in-frame clones and lacks some. The sample holds under 150,000 clones, more than 70% seen once. V lost 0 bases, J lost 1 base, and 12 bases lay in between. Germline CDR1 is SGHRS and CDR2 is YFSETQ. This CDR3 has 16 residues. This chain connects TRBV5-1 to TRBJ2-3; D call uncertain. The TCR sequence derives from a woman aged 30 to 39 in good health and CMV-seropositive. Source material: PBMCs. The CDR3 coding sequence is TGCGCCAGCAGCTTGGGTGGCAGTTTGGGCACAGATACGCAGTATTTT. It specifies CASSLGGSLGTDTQYF.